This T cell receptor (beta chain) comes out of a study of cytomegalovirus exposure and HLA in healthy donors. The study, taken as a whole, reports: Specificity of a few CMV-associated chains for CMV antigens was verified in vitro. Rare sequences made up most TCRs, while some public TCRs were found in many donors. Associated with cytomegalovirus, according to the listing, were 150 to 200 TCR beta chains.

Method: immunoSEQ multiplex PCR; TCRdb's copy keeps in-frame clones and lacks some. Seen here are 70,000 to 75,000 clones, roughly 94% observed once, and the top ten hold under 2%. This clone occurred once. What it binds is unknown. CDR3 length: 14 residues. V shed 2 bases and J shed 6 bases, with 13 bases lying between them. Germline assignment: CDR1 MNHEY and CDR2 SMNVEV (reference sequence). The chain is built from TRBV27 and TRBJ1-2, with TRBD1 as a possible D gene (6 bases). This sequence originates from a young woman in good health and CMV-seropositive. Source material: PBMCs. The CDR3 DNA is TGTGCCAGCAGTTTAACAGGGACGCTGAATGGCTACACCTTC. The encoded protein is CASSLTGTLNGYTF.